The clone carrying this T cell receptor (beta chain) has just a few counts. As yet, its antigen is unknown. 5'RACE template switching generated TCR cDNA, adding a universal primer site and UMIs. A single record per CDR3 protein comes from TCRdb applying MiXCR to the 5' RACE reads. The table shows around 300,000 distinct CDR3 sequences, with 13% occurring only once. The sample is drawn from a study of T cells after yellow fever vaccination. Trimming stripped 4 bases from V and 10 bases from J, with 8 bases between. Germline V CDR1 and CDR2: SEHNR, FQNEAQ (reference sequence). The length of the CDR3 is 11 residues. Study conclusions and caveats: A weaker secondary response peaked on day 5, the primary on day 15.

Material: CD4+ T cells sorted from PBMCs, obtained 45 days after the yellow fever booster vaccination. The TCR sequence derives from a man younger than 45 who received the YFV17D yellow fever vaccine. The chain links TRBV7-9 to TRBJ2-1; no reliable D call. The DNA for the CDR3 is TGTGCCAGCAGCTCGGATCGGGAGCAGTTCTTC. Its protein product is CASSSDREQFF.